What follows is one TCR beta chain and its context. The target of this receptor is not known. Base qualities are not recorded, but no much larger clone differs from it by a single base. Based on the germline V gene (reference sequence), the CDR1 and CDR2 sequences are LNHDA and SQIVND. Germline trimming: 10 bases from V, 4 bases from J; junction bases outside gene matches: 8. The CDR3, cysteine through phenylalanine, is 14 amino acids long. The DNA shown is the 42-base CDR3, in frame from base 1. The time point label on this specimen signifies: blood 2 weeks post-SBRT. The sample's treatment or condition label, decoded: 15 Gy SBRT to primary tumor, nephrectomy 4 weeks later. To track tumor-enriched clonotypes, serial peripheral blood was sampled from radiation-treated patients at baseline and at 2 weeks and 4 weeks after SBRT. Every patient's renal cell carcinoma showed clear cell pathology. Genomic DNA for TCR sequencing was prepared using the QIAamp DNA Blood Mini Kit (Qiagen). Only samples passing all quality control checks were included in the analyses.

The immunoSEQ kit was used, according to the manufacturer's recommendations, to generate TCR beta libraries from genomic DNA. For library preparation, a first multiplex PCR was performed with proprietary primers, followed by a second PCR in which unique barcodes were added, and bead cleanups were performed after each round. A positive control reaction and a negative control reaction, both provided in the kit, were run with every batch of samples. The final libraries were assessed on an Agilent 4200 TapeStation D1000 ScreenTape, pooled by volume, and quantified by qPCR. Sequencing ran on an Illumina NextSeq500 with a MidOutput 150-cycle cartridge, using 156 Read1 and 15 Index1 cycles with kit custom primers. The pooled library was loaded at approximately 1.1 pM with a roughly 20% PhiX control spike-in. The study's own analysis went as follows. The vendor-processed data were analyzed in R, and a clonotype was defined as all T cells that share the same CDR3 nucleotide sequence. For clone abundance analyses, frequencies were normalized to the 10,000 most abundant clones in each sample. Public T cell clones, averaging fewer than five per sample, were removed before analysis. An abundance difference of at least 32-fold between compartments was the criterion for calling clonotypes tumor-enriched or baseline blood-enriched. A beta-binomial differential abundance model was applied to find clonotypes that expanded or contracted between blood time points. Tumor-blood repertoire similarity was measured with the Baroni-Urbani and Buser coefficient, and groups were compared using two-tailed Wilcoxon tests in R. As stored in TCRdb, this immuneACCESS dataset retains in-frame rearrangements with V and J assigned. A fraction of the clones does not appear; measured against another copy, unresolved V genes explain less than half of the discrepancy, and the remainder lacks a known reason. V and J calls and clone size are as listed in that table; D and trimming were resolved from the DNA. In this sample the table shows around 130,000 clones, over 75% of which occur a single time. 1.5% to 2% of the sample belongs to the ten largest clones.

This sample is part of a study of radiation and T cells in renal cell carcinoma (dated by TCRdb to the early 2020s). With respect to the entire study: Samples came from a clinical trial, in which primary renal cell carcinomas received 15 Gy stereotactic body radiation therapy followed by nephrectomy 4 weeks later. In total, fewer than 55 samples, comprising around 25 tumors and some 27 peripheral blood samples, were subjected to TCR beta sequencing. Across all 53 samples, 4,016,671 unique CDR3 nucleotide sequences encoding 2 million to 3 million unique CDR3 amino acid sequences were identified. Study-level results and caveats: Because the trial had a single-armed design, the trial could not examine how radiation dose or scheduling affected the TCR repertoire. Dynamics of the blood repertoire were not tracked past 4 weeks after treatment. No pretreatment tumor biopsies were available, so the baseline intratumoral presence of clonotypes could not be determined. An increase in top tumor clonotypes in blood was observed from baseline to 2 weeks post-radiation, followed by contraction by 4 weeks, which was taken to suggest transient expansion of tumor-resident clones.

The receptor's source is a woman aged 55-69 years with renal cell carcinoma. The chain is encoded by TRBV19 joined to TRBJ2-3, with TRBD1 identical over 10 junction bases. The sample was blood, taken from a patient whose treatment included radiotherapy and nephrectomy. The nucleotide sequence reads as follows: TGTGCCACTATGGACAGGGGGATTCCAGATACGCAGTATTTT. Translated, this is CATMDRGIPDTQYF.